One sample yielded the 28 T cell receptor beta chains listed below, sequenced in a study of blood T cell repertoires in COVID-19. The data were produced by immunoSEQ multiplex PCR, yet TCRdb's version contains in-frame clones alone and is incomplete. The table lists under 60,000 clones, approximately 80% of them singletons. The sequencing sample was made of peripheral blood. These receptors all come from a human donor with active or convalescent COVID-19. The donor label of this sample is uncertain.

The chain is built from TRBV9 and TRBJ1-1; 7 bases line up with TRBD1. Germline-derived CDR1 and CDR2 are SGDLS and YYNGEE. The CDR3 is 14 residues long. Trimming at V came to 4 bases and at J to 7 bases, leaving 10 bases not matched to a gene. CDR3 sequence: CASSRGGGGNEAFF. The CDR3 nucleotides read TGTGCCAGCAGCCGCGGAGGGGGCGGAAATGAAGCTTTCTTT.

This sequence joins TRBV19 and TRBJ2-2, with D hard to call. From germline, CDR1 is LNHDA and CDR2 SQIVND (reference sequence). V lost 1 base to trimming and J lost 3 bases, with 9 bases between them. This CDR3 has 15 amino acids. This chain's CDR3 is CASSIVGSYTGELFF. The CDR3 DNA sequence: TGTGCCAGTAGTATAGTTGGCTCGTACACCGGGGAGCTGTTTTTT.

The V gene is TRBV2, the J gene TRBJ1-5; 8 nucleotides line up with TRBD1. The CDR3 runs 14 residues. Germline V gene lookup returns CDR1 SNHLY and CDR2 FYNNEI. V lost 11 bases and J lost 4; bases outside the gene matches: 10. The CDR3 DNA reads as TGTGCCCGTCTTCAGGGGGCGCTTAATCAGCCCCAGCATTTT. This translates into CARLQGALNQPQHF.

CDR3 sequence (DNA): TGTGCCAGCGGACTAGCCAGCACCGGGGAGCTGTTTTTT. Its translation is CASGLASTGELFF. The gene calls are TRBV2 and TRBJ2-2; the match to TRBD2 covers 8 bases. The germline V gene encodes CDR1 SNHLY and CDR2 FYNNEI. This CDR3 has 13 amino acids. With 8 bases clipped from V and 4 bases from J, the junction kept 3 bases outside the gene matches.

The chain employs TRBV2 and TRBJ1-1; TRBD1 aligns across 10 bases. CDR1 and CDR2 from the germline V gene are SNHLY and FYNNEI. The CDR3 has 15 amino acids. V dropped 8 bases and J dropped 2; count of bases not matched to a gene: 8. The chain's CDR3 is CASLLDRGVNTEAFF. The CDR3, as DNA: TGTGCCAGCCTGCTGGACAGGGGGGTTAACACTGAAGCTTTCTTT.

CDR3 DNA sequence: TGTGCCAGCCGGCGGTGGGAGACCCAGTACTTC. This sequence encodes CASRRWETQYF. This chain connects TRBV25-1 to TRBJ2-5; D remains ambiguous. The CDR3 runs to 11 residues. Germline values: CDR1 MGHDK, CDR2 SYGVNS. V was trimmed by 8 bases and J by 5 bases, leaving 9 bases between them.

The genes are TRBV27 and TRBJ2-1, with 9 bases that match TRBD2. The trim removed 6 bases at V and 10 bases at J, leaving 16 bases unmatched. The CDR3 covers 16 residues. Germline V CDR1 and CDR2: MNHEY, SMNVEV (reference sequence). CDR3 loop: CASSLTGTSKGGEQFF. DNA of the CDR3: TGTGCCAGCAGCCTGACCGGGACTAGCAAAGGGGGGGAGCAGTTCTTC.

The chain links TRBV15 to TRBJ2-2, with TRBD2 identical over 7 bases. The CDR3 has 15 residues. V trimming: 1 base; J trimming: 7 bases; junction bases outside the gene matches: 6. Germline CDR1 LNHNV, CDR2 YYDKDF (reference sequence). CDR3 amino acids: CATSRGSGEDGELFF. CDR3 coding DNA: TGTGCCACCAGCAGAGGGAGCGGGGAGGACGGGGAGCTGTTTTTT. Drawing the rest from reference TRBV15 and TRBJ2-2, the complete variable domain is DAMVIQNPRYQVTQFGKPVTLSCSQTLNHNVMYWYQQKSSQAPKLLFHYYDKDFNNEADTPDNFQSRRPNTSFCFLDIRSPGLGDTAMYLCATSRGSGEDGELFFGEGSRLTVL.

The chain links TRBV9 to TRBJ2-7; D might be TRBD2 (6 bases). The CDR3 contains 13 residues. Trimming cost V 0 bases and J 5 bases, with 9 bases left between them. Germline values: CDR1 SGDLS, CDR2 YYNGEE. The CDR3 spells CASSVAWRDEQYF. The DNA of the CDR3 is TGTGCCAGCAGCGTAGCTTGGAGGGACGAGCAGTACTTC.

This chain joins TRBV2 and TRBJ2-2; tentatively, D is TRBD2 (5 bases). The length of the CDR3 is 13 residues. The V end lost 9 bases, the J end lost 2 bases, and 10 bases lay between the germline ends. CDR1 is SNHLY and CDR2 is FYNNEI in the germline V gene. The CDR3 sequence is CARADSNTGELFF. CDR3 DNA: TGTGCCAGAGCGGATTCAAACACCGGGGAGCTGTTTTTT. Filled out from reference TRBV2 and TRBJ2-2, the complete variable domain reads EPEVTQTPSHQVTQMGQEVILRCVPISNHLYFYWYRQILGQKVEFLVSFYNNEISEKSEIFDDQFSVERPDGSNFTLKIRSTKLEDSAMYFCARADSNTGELFFGEGSRLTVL.

This clone was counted between two and nine times. The chain carries TRBV7-3 and TRBJ2-3, with TRBD2 matching over 12 bases. Looked up from germline, CDR1 is SGHTA and CDR2 is FQGTGA. This CDR3 has 16 amino acids. Trimming cost V 5 bases and J 6 bases; bases outside gene matches: 9. CDR3 DNA: TGTGCCAGCAGCGAACTGACTAGCGGGAGTGCTGATACGCAGTATTTT. The encoded protein is CASSELTSGSADTQYF.

The J gene is TRBJ2-3, the V gene TRBV7-6, with 8 bases identical to TRBD2. Per the germline V gene, CDR1 is SGHVS and CDR2 is FNYEAQ. The CDR3 is 18 amino acids. The trim removed 3 bases at V and 0 bases at J, leaving 11 bases unmatched. Here the CDR3 reads CASSFRIAGPISTDTQYF. The CDR3 region has the DNA TGTGCCAGCAGCTTTAGAATAGCGGGGCCAATTAGCACAGATACGCAGTATTTT.

This chain links TRBV9 with TRBJ2-7; 8 nucleotides align to TRBD1. The CDR3 runs to 15 residues. Germline values: CDR1 SGDLS, CDR2 YYNGEE. V gave up 4 bases and J gave up 0 bases; unmatched junction bases: 6. The CDR3 loop is CASSYQGASSYEQYF. The CDR3 DNA sequence: TGTGCCAGCAGCTACCAGGGGGCGAGCTCCTACGAGCAGTACTTC.

This clone was detected once. V is TRBV27 and J is TRBJ2-3; 8 bases are shared with TRBD2. The V gene end was trimmed by 6 bases and the J gene end by 0 bases; junction bases not matched to a gene: 5. In germline, CDR1 is MNHEY, CDR2 SMNVEV (reference sequence). The CDR3 totals 15 residues. The CDR3 DNA reads as TGTGCCAGCAGACCGGGAGGGACTAGCACAGATACGCAGTATTTT. Its protein is CASRPGGTSTDTQYF.

This clone was observed a handful of times. The chain is built from TRBV4-2 and TRBJ2-3; the match to TRBD1 covers 8 bases. The CDR3 is 13 residues long. CDR1 and CDR2 (germline): LGHNA, YNFKEQ. V lost 0 bases and J lost 11; bases outside the gene matches: 4. The CDR3 protein is CASSQERGTGQYF. The CDR3, as DNA: TGTGCCAGCAGCCAAGAAAGGGGGACAGGGCAGTATTTT.

CDR3 residues: CASSPKWTSGTGEQYF. CDR3 bases: TGTGCCAGTAGTCCAAAGTGGACTAGCGGGACTGGTGAGCAGTACTTC. V and J are TRBV19 and TRBJ2-7, with 12 bases fitting TRBD2. This CDR3 region has 16 residues. J gave up 7 bases and V 5 bases, and 12 bases lay outside the gene matches. The germline gives CDR1 LNHDA, CDR2 SQIVND (reference sequence). The full variable domain, its missing parts supplied by reference TRBV19 and TRBJ2-7, is DGGITQSPKYLFRKEGQNVTLSCEQNLNHDAMYWYRQDPGQGLRLIYYSQIVNDFQKGDIAEGYSVSREKKESFPLTVTSAQKNPTAFYLCASSPKWTSGTGEQYFGPGTRLTVT.

The J gene is TRBJ2-7, the V gene TRBV29-1; TRBD2 matches 10 bases. The CDR3 is 13 residues long. V gave up 5 bases and J gave up 3 bases; unmatched junction bases: 4. From germline, CDR1 is SQVTM and CDR2 ANQGSEA. The CDR3 nucleotides read TGCAGCGTTCGACTAGCGGGCCTCTACGAGCAGTACTTC. It encodes CSVRLAGLYEQYF.

The V gene is TRBV7-9, the J gene TRBJ1-6; TRBD1 is a possible D gene (5 bases). Germline V gene lookup returns CDR1 SEHNR and CDR2 FQNEAQ (reference sequence). The V end was cut by 5 bases, the J end by 0 bases, with 11 bases between. CDR3 length: 16 amino acids. The CDR3 spells CASSGGDGSYNSPLHF. CDR3 DNA sequence: TGTGCCAGCAGCGGGGGGGACGGCTCCTATAATTCACCCCTCCACTTT.

The V and J genes are TRBV12-3 or TRBV12-4 and TRBJ2-5; D is perhaps TRBD1 (5 bases). The V gene lost 7 bases and the J gene lost 10 bases, with 19 bases spanning the gap. The CDR3 covers 13 residues. The CDR3 spells CASTNSRTRDQYF. The DNA of the CDR3 is TGTGCCAGCACTAATTCGAGAACCAGGGACCAGTACTTC.

This clone has just one count. The chain recombines TRBV28 with TRBJ2-7; TRBD1 aligns across 8 bases. The ends lost 7 bases at V and 4 bases at J; junction bases unmatched: 9. The CDR3 sequence is 14 residues long. Germline V gives CDR1 MDHEN, CDR2 SYDVKM. The CDR3 region is CASTDGQGGYEQYF. DNA of the CDR3: TGTGCCAGCACCGACGGACAGGGCGGATACGAGCAGTACTTC. The full variable domain, with the rest looked up from reference TRBV28 and TRBJ2-7, is DVKVTQSSRYLVKRTGEKVFLECVQDMDHENMFWYRQDPGLGLRLIYFSYDVKMKEKGDIPEGYSVSREKKERFSLILESASTNQTSMYLCASTDGQGGYEQYFGPGTRLTVT.

This clone turned up a few times. V is TRBV9 and J is TRBJ1-3, with 9 bases identical to TRBD1. The CDR3 sequence is 16 residues long. V lost 3 bases, J lost 2 bases, and 6 bases stayed unmatched. The germline V gene has CDR1 SGDLS and CDR2 YYNGEE. In DNA form, the CDR3 reads TGTGCCAGCAGCGGACCGGGACAGGGAGCTGGAAACACCATATATTTT. This translates into CASSGPGQGAGNTIYF.

This clone was seen only a few times. This chain connects TRBV5-1 to TRBJ1-5, with D hard to call. Germline-derived CDR1 and CDR2 are SGHRS and YFSETQ. The CDR3 contains 14 residues. The V end was cut by 2 bases, the J end by 3 bases, with 9 bases between. CDR3 loop: CASSLGGNNQPQHF. The CDR3 nucleotides are TGCGCCAGCAGCTTAGGAGGGAACAATCAGCCCCAGCATTTT.

The genes are TRBV30 and TRBJ2-6; D is undetermined. The CDR3 totals 14 residues. The V end was cut by 0 bases, the J end by 3 bases, with 6 bases between. Germline assignment: CDR1 GTSNPN and CDR2 SVGIG (reference sequence). The CDR3 here is CAWSVGYGANVLTF. In nucleotides, the CDR3 is TGTGCCTGGAGTGTCGGGTATGGGGCCAACGTCCTGACTTTC.

The chain is built from TRBV30 and TRBJ2-3; 12 bases line up with TRBD2. There are 16 residues in the CDR3. With 4 bases clipped from V and 3 bases from J, the junction kept 8 bases outside the gene matches. Germline V gene data show CDR1 as GTSNPN and CDR2 as SVGIG (reference sequence). The CDR3 loop is CAWTMGLAGGTDTQYF. CDR3 in DNA: TGTGCCTGGACCATGGGACTAGCGGGTGGGACAGATACGCAGTATTTT.

This clone was detected a few times. The chain is built from TRBV5-4 and TRBJ1-1, with D uncertain. The CDR3 spans 14 residues. V lost 5 bases and J lost 2, with 13 bases in between. Looked up from germline, CDR1 is SGHNT and CDR2 is YYREEE (reference sequence). CDR3 DNA: TGTGCCAGCAGGCCGAACAGTTTTAACACTGAAGCTTTCTTT. This codes for CASRPNSFNTEAFF.

The chain carries TRBV15 and TRBJ1-5, with 7 bases matching TRBD1. This CDR3 is 19 amino acids long. Trimming cost V 1 base and J 0 bases; bases outside gene matches: 12. CDR1 and CDR2 (germline): LNHNV, YYDKDF (reference sequence). CDR3 loop: CATSRVLRTGPNSNQPQHF. The DNA of the CDR3 is TGTGCCACCAGCAGAGTGCTTCGGACAGGACCTAATAGCAATCAGCCCCAGCATTTT.

This chain links TRBV28 with TRBJ2-7, with D maybe TRBD2 (6 bases). Trimming took off 10 bases at V and 2 bases at J, with 21 bases between the two ends. The CDR3 is 15 residues long. Germline-derived CDR1 and CDR2 are MDHEN and SYDVKM. The CDR3 nucleotides read TGTGCCACCACTAAGGACGGCGGGACCACCTACGAGCAGTACTTC. Translating gives CATTKDGGTTYEQYF.

This rearrangement joins TRBV27 to TRBJ2-7; possibly TRBD2 for D (6 bases). Deletions cut 0 bases from V and 4 bases from J, with 10 bases between. CDR1 is MNHEY, CDR2 SMNVEV, per germline (reference sequence). This CDR3 spans 14 amino acids. The CDR3 DNA reads as TGTGCCAGCAGTTTATCGGGGACTTCTTACGAGCAGTACTTC. Protein product: CASSLSGTSYEQYF.